The TCR beta chain under discussion was sequenced for a study of graft-versus-host responses after intestinal transplantation (dated by TCRdb to the early 2020s). As for the study more broadly: The transplants that recipients received were multivisceral, liver-intestinal, or isolated intestinal. All recipients received anti-thymocyte globulin induction followed by maintenance tacrolimus and steroids for approximately 3 years. Bulk TCR-beta CDR3 sequencing was used to track graft-versus-host and host-versus-graft alloreactive T cell clones in the graft, circulation and bone marrow after intestinal transplantation. Alloreactive clones were identified by sequencing pre-transplant mixed lymphocyte reaction products and comparing them with unstimulated pre-transplant donor and recipient T cells. The cohort enrolled roughly 25 intestinal transplant recipients including one retransplant, and 3 patients lacking pretransplant specimens were excluded. Donor T cell macrochimerism was defined as a peak of at least 4% donor T cells among recipient peripheral blood mononuclear cells. Rather than going through the commercial service, samples from a few later patients were sequenced in-house on an Illumina MiSeq and processed with MiXCR.

A word on this clone: Its antigen is still unknown. Base qualities are not recorded, but no much larger clone differs from it by a single base.

Overall study results and their limits: Early after transplant, declines in HvG clones were associated with peak levels of circulating GvH clones. GvH clones turned up in recipient bone marrow, with some appearing earlier in ileal mucosa or blood, a pattern consistent with an intestinal mucosal origin. High GvH to HvG T cell clonal ratios were observed in the allografts of patients with donor T cell macrochimerism. Conclusions were limited by the relatively low number and heterogeneity of intestinal transplant patients.

From V the trimming removes 4 bases and from J it removes 0 bases, while the gene matches leave 16 bases of the junction unaccounted for. CDR1 PRHDT and CDR2 FYEKMQ are derived from the germline V gene (reference sequence). The CDR3 spans 19 residues, from the cysteine through the phenylalanine. The retained sequence is limited to the CDR3, 57 bases, with the frame set at the first base. Per the publication, the time point label means: cells obtained before transplantation from donor or recipient. CD3+CD4+ and CD3+CD8+ populations were FACS-sorted from unstimulated pre-transplant donor and recipient cells taken from spleen or lymph nodes. The method was the immunoSEQ multiplex PCR assay. For most patients, genomic DNA was isolated with the Qiagen DNeasy Blood and Tissue Kit and shipped frozen to Adaptive Biotechnologies for TCR sequencing. For most patients, high-throughput TCR-beta CDR3 sequencing of genomic DNA was performed by Adaptive Biotechnologies. For the original study's pipeline: Adaptive's ImmunoSEQ software supplied the TCR sequencing data for 15 to 20 patients, while MiXCR and VDJtools were used to process a few other patients. CD4 versus CD8 sorting errors were corrected by removing sequences found in both subsets at a frequency ratio below 5:1. CDR3 nucleotide sequences shared between donor and recipient were removed because the origin of such sequences could not be assigned. At least 2-fold expansion over unstimulated cells and a minimum CFSE-low frequency of 0.002% (template counts) or 0.001% (read counts) were required for clones to be classified as alloreactive. Clones were considered mappable if detected in sequenced pre-transplant spleen, lymph node, or MLR CFSE-low populations of the donor or recipient. The cumulative frequency of alloreactive clones was calculated as a percentage of all sequences, weighted by copy number. TCRdb provides this immuneACCESS table in a form limited to in-frame rearrangements. Some clones are lacking; in checked studies, under half of them reflect an unresolved V gene, and why the rest are absent is not known. The DNA gave D and trimming, while V, J and clone size come from that table. The sample yields fewer than 80,000 clones; 85% to 95% were counted once. The ten largest clones represent 1.7% of the sample.

Sequenced material: unstimulated CD8+ T cells sorted from spleen or lymph node cells, taken before transplant. The clonotype comes from a human donor who was the organ donor for an intestinal transplant. This chain joins TRBV13 to TRBJ1-2; 8 bases in the junction line up with TRBD1. The nucleotide sequence reads as follows: TGTGCCAGCAGCTCAATCCAAAATGAGGGACAGGCAACTAACTATGGCTACACCTTC. This encodes CASSSIQNEGQATNYGYTF.